This T cell receptor (beta chain) was captured by sequencing in a study of T cells in Graves' hyperthyroidism and ophthalmopathy (dated by TCRdb to the late 2010s). Study-wide context: Peripheral blood samples were taken at the time of initial diagnosis, prior to any treatment. To identify TCR V-J signatures that set the groups apart, the researchers used a discovery cohort of more than 95 patients, made up of some 41 with Graves' ophthalmopathy and some 55 with stable Graves' hyperthyroidism. Whether ophthalmopathy could be predicted prospectively was tested in an independent validation cohort made up of about 18 hyperthyroidism patients plus 17 patients who later progressed to ophthalmopathy. The 75 to 100 discovery patients were randomly split 7:3 into training and test sets. Thyroid tissue and blood T-cell repertoires from more than 5 Graves' hyperthyroidism patients were also compared in the study. Once sampling was done, hyperthyroidism patients were given methimazole at a starting dose of 30 mg daily, whereas ophthalmopathy patients were given high-dose intravenous methylprednisolone. TCR Vbeta CDR3 sequencing of some 140 peripheral blood samples (over 40 ophthalmopathy, around 80 hyperthyroidism and around 17 progressor patients) is reported in the paper.

Graves' hyperthyroidism was defined as stable when no progression to ophthalmopathy occurred over 18 months of follow-up. Hyperthyroidism patients were newly diagnosed, had a disease duration of under 2 months, and were aged 18 to 65 years. Any patient with an uncontrolled infection, another autoimmune disease, pregnancy or lactation was excluded. Clinical symptoms, serum thyroxine and TRAb, thyroid ultrasound, and orbital computed tomography formed the basis for the diagnoses. PBMCs were isolated from 10 ml of fresh peripheral blood by Ficoll-Paque density gradient centrifugation. Total RNA was extracted with Trizol reagent, and quality was checked on an Agilent 2100 Bioanalyzer. Amplification of TCR beta CDR3 regions was carried out from RNA transcripts. For the first round of RT-PCR on the TCR CDR3, the HTBI primer set was used together with the Qiagen OneStep RT-PCR kit. A second multiplex PCR round built the libraries, followed by size selection and purification. Paired-end sequencing of the libraries was performed with 100 bp reads on an Illumina HiSeq2000. The study's processing was this. SOAPnuke was used to process the raw data, throwing out any read that contained adapters or uncalled bases, had a mean Phred below 15, or lacked an exact constant-primer or identifier match. COPE v1.2.5 was used to merge the high-quality paired reads, and each unique nucleotide sequence was defined as a clonotype. MiTCR v1.1 was used to align the clonotypes against IMGT TRBV, TRBD and TRBJ reference segments. The analysis included only V-J combinations with a frequency above 0.0001, which together covered 99% to 99.2% of the repertoires. A TCS score was defined as the ratio between F50 (clonal expansion) and ExV (chaos), using BLOSUM62-based TCRdist between CDR3 peptides within each V-J. Welch's t-statistics and random forest reduced around 520 V-J features to 10 to 15, which were used in a naive Bayes classifier (R e1071). Using fastp at Q25 and MiXCR, TCRdb reprocessed the public reads and kept productive beta chains. Rows matching on CDR3 protein sequence are summarized as one entry with the most common DNA and genes. Clone size and V and J calls follow TCRdb, not the original study. Across this sample there are approximately 400,000 distinct CDR3 sequences, with 15% to 17% seen only once. The ten largest clones take up 7.5% to 8% of the sample.

This clonotype was counted once. The target of this receptor is not known. Given a much more abundant clone one base away, this may be a read error. The investigation overall reported the following: No statistical method was used to set the sample size in advance, and investigators knew the group allocation. Most expanded thyroid clonotypes (frequency above 0.001) were also found in blood, which suggests that blood repertoires may mirror thyroid immune responses. In validation, the model predicted progression to ophthalmopathy with 55% to 71% sensitivity and approximately 72% specificity, a median of approximately 6.5 months before onset. In cross-validation, a model built on a 13 V-J signature told ophthalmopathy apart from stable hyperthyroidism with roughly 87% sensitivity and approximately 81% specificity, and in testing the same model reached 80%/75%.

The CDR3 measures 18 amino acids from cysteine to phenylalanine. The kept DNA is CDR3 alone, 54 bases in frame from the first base. Via the germline V gene, CDR1 is MGHRA and CDR2 YSYEKL. The receptor was isolated from a woman aged 18 to 35 with Graves' hyperthyroidism. The sample consisted of blood. The chain joins TRBV4-1 to TRBJ1-6, and the D gene may be TRBD1, 6 bases matching. The CDR3 reads CASSQDGGDTGFNSPPHF. The DNA reads as follows: TGCGCCAGCAGCCAAGATGGAGGGGACACAGGTTTTAATTCACCCCCCCACTTT.